Shown below are 24 T cell receptor beta chains from a single sample sequenced in a study of blood T cells in healthy people across ages. The use of a sample-barcoded 5' primer and a J-beta primer mix characterized a second PCR of about 7 to 12 cycles. MiXCR, run by TCRdb on the 5' RACE reads, gives a single entry per CDR3 protein. The sample has roughly 1,300,000 distinct CDR3 sequences, almost 60% seen once; the top ten hold over 6.5%. The sequenced sample consisted of blood. The receptors originated from a man younger than 35 in good health.

The V and J genes are TRBV20-1 and TRBJ2-1, with 10 bases aligning to TRBD1. After removal of 1 base from V and 8 bases from J, the junction contained 5 bases not matched to a gene. The CDR3 length is 14 residues. CDR1 and CDR2 from the germline V gene are DFQATT and SNEGSKA (reference sequence). CDR3 nucleotides: TGCAGTGCTAGAGTTGGACAGGGGGTTTATGAGCAGTTCTTC. This codes for CSARVGQGVYEQFF.

V usage is TRBV13 and J usage is TRBJ2-6, with 8 bases aligning to TRBD1. Germline CDR1 PRHDT, CDR2 FYEKMQ (reference sequence). The J segment lost 6 bases and the V segment lost 5 bases, leaving 15 bases of the junction unmatched. This CDR3 spans 18 amino acids. This CDR3 reads CASSDRAPGTGLANVLTF. CDR3 bases: TGTGCCAGCAGCGACCGAGCGCCTGGGACAGGTCTGGCCAACGTCCTGACTTTC.

This chain connects TRBV9 to TRBJ2-2; either TRBD1 or TRBD2 may fit D (5 bases each). Trimming removed 4 bases from V and 1 base from J, with 11 bases in between. The CDR3 is 15 residues long. Per germline, CDR1 SGDLS and CDR2 YYNGEE. CDR3 sequence reads: CASSPRGENTGELFF. The CDR3 DNA is TGTGCCAGCAGCCCTAGAGGGGAGAACACCGGGGAGCTGTTTTTT.

The gene calls are TRBV29-1 and TRBJ2-1; D uncertain. Germline V gene sequence: CDR1 SQVTM, CDR2 ANQGSEA. The CDR3 runs 12 residues. Trimming pared 5 bases from V and 13 bases from J, leaving 18 bases between. In nucleotides, the CDR3 is TGCAGCGTTACAGATTCTGGAGAGACCCAGTTCTTC. It encodes CSVTDSGETQFF.

The V call is TRBV27, the J call TRBJ2-7; D ambiguous. The CDR3 contains 13 residues. Trimming stripped 3 bases from V and 2 bases from J, with 8 bases between. From germline, CDR1 is MNHEY and CDR2 SMNVEV (reference sequence). The CDR3 loop reads CASSFGSPYEQYF. CDR3 nucleotides: TGTGCCAGCAGTTTCGGCAGTCCCTACGAGCAGTACTTC.

J is TRBJ2-3 and V is TRBV6-6, with no clear D. This CDR3 is built from 13 residues. Germline CDR1 and CDR2: MNHNY and SVGAGI (reference sequence). Trimming removed 0 bases from V and 8 bases from J, with 9 bases in between. The CDR3 protein is CASSYSTLGTQYF. CDR3 sequence (DNA): TGTGCCAGCAGTTACTCGACCCTGGGTACGCAGTATTTT.

This clonotype was found a few times. The CDR3 protein is CSARLPSGRGSNEQFF. The CDR3 nucleotides read TGCAGTGCTAGATTGCCTAGCGGGAGGGGGAGCAATGAGCAGTTCTTC. The rearrangement joins TRBV20-1 to TRBJ2-1; 12 positions match TRBD2. The CDR3 is 16 amino acids. V dropped 2 bases and J dropped 6; count of bases not matched to a gene: 8. Looked up from germline, CDR1 is DFQATT and CDR2 is SNEGSKA (reference sequence).

The V and J genes are TRBV7-2 and TRBJ2-1, with D possibly being TRBD1 (5 bases). CDR1 is SGHTA and CDR2 is FQGNSA in the germline V gene. The CDR3 totals 13 residues. The V end was cut by 5 bases, the J end by 5 bases, with 10 bases between. CDR3 sequence: CASSHRRDNEQFF. CDR3 DNA sequence: TGTGCCAGCAGCCATCGCAGGGACAATGAGCAGTTCTTC. Using reference TRBV7-2 and TRBJ2-1 for the parts outside the CDR3, the full variable domain is GAGVSQSPSNKVTEKGKDVELRCDPISGHTALYWYRQSLGQGLEFLIYFQGNSAPDKSGLPSDRFSAERTGGSVSTLTIQRTQQEDSAVYLCASSHRRDNEQFFGPGTRLTVL.

V gene TRBV2 combines with J gene TRBJ1-3, with D perhaps matching TRBD1 (5 bases). Looked up from germline, CDR1 is SNHLY and CDR2 is FYNNEI. The CDR3 has 15 amino acids. The V and J ends lost 8 bases and 1 base respectively, with 15 bases between them. CDR3 residues: CASQLSGLSGNTIYF. As DNA, the CDR3 is TGTGCCAGCCAACTCTCAGGGTTATCTGGAAACACCATATATTTT. Full variable domain (rest looked up from reference TRBV2 and TRBJ1-3): EPEVTQTPSHQVTQMGQEVILRCVPISNHLYFYWYRQILGQKVEFLVSFYNNEISEKSEIFDDQFSVERPDGSNFTLKIRSTKLEDSAMYFCASQLSGLSGNTIYFGEGSWLTVV.

J is TRBJ2-7 and V is TRBV28; D is ambiguous. This CDR3 has 13 amino acids. Trimming shortened V by 7 bases and J by 2 bases, and 12 bases separated the two germline ends. The germline gives CDR1 MDHEN, CDR2 SYDVKM. CDR3 in amino acids: CASTKKPTYEQYF. The CDR3 nucleotides read TGTGCCAGCACCAAAAAGCCCACCTACGAGCAGTACTTC.

The DNA of the CDR3 is TGTGCCACCAGGATGGCAGGCGTGTACCGAACCGGGGAGCTGTTTTTT. Translated: CATRMAGVYRTGELFF. The V and J genes are TRBV15 and TRBJ2-2; D unresolved. Looked up from germline, CDR1 is LNHNV and CDR2 is YYDKDF (reference sequence). The CDR3 is 16 residues long. Trimming took 6 bases from V and 5 from J, leaving 19 bases between them.

This clonotype was seen at least ten times. The chain links TRBV24-1 to TRBJ2-3; D call uncertain. V gave up 9 bases and J gave up 2 bases, with 5 bases separating them. The CDR3 contains 11 residues. Germline-derived CDR1 and CDR2 are KGHDR and SFDVKD. The CDR3 loop reads CATPDTDTQYF. In DNA form, the CDR3 reads TGTGCCACCCCTGACACAGATACGCAGTATTTT.

The rearrangement uses TRBV20-1 and TRBJ2-1; 9 positions match TRBD2. The DNA end is a closer match to TRBJ2-7, so the J assignment may be wrong. The CDR3 contains 16 residues. Looked up from germline, CDR1 is DFQATT and CDR2 is SNEGSKA (reference sequence). The CDR3 bases are TGCAGTGCTAGACTAGCGGGACAAAGCTCCTACAATGAGCAGTACTTC. This codes for CSARLAGQSSYNEQYF.

The chain combines TRBV29-1 with TRBJ2-7, with 7 nucleotides matching TRBD2. The CDR3 spans 13 residues. V dropped 4 bases and J dropped 0; count of bases not matched to a gene: 3. Germline V gene data show CDR1 as SQVTM and CDR2 as ANQGSEA. The DNA of the CDR3 is TGCAGCGTTGGGATAGCGGGCTCCTACGAGCAGTACTTC. Translation gives CSVGIAGSYEQYF.

This clonotype was counted only a few times. One end of the junction varies from germline; a read error may be responsible. This CDR3 is CASSLAYTGELFF. In DNA, the CDR3 is TGTGCCAGCAGCTTGGCTTACACCGGGGAGCTGTTTTTT. The V and J genes are TRBV5-1 and TRBJ2-2; D uncertain. CDR1 and CDR2 (germline): SGHRS, YFSETQ. This CDR3 is built from 13 residues.

This clonotype was counted between two and nine times. V gene TRBV5-1 combines with J gene TRBJ2-1, with TRBD2 as a possible D gene (5 bases). Trimming cost V 0 bases and J 6 bases, with 10 bases left between them. Germline V gene lookup returns CDR1 SGHRS and CDR2 YFSETQ. CDR3 length: 14 amino acids. DNA of the CDR3: TGCGCCAGCAGCTTGGGAGGGAGTAGCAATGAGCAGTTCTTC. Translation gives CASSLGGSSNEQFF.

The V and J genes are TRBV20-1 and TRBJ2-3, with 7 nucleotides matching TRBD1. With V trimmed by 6 bases and J by 4 bases, 13 bases remained unmatched. This CDR3 is built from 15 residues. In germline, CDR1 is DFQATT, CDR2 SNEGSKA (reference sequence). CDR3 protein: CSAAEGRGSADTQYF. The CDR3 DNA follows: TGCAGTGCCGCCGAGGGCAGGGGGAGTGCAGATACGCAGTATTTT.

The chain carries TRBV5-1 and TRBJ2-1; 7 positions agree with TRBD2. The CDR3 is 16 residues long. Germline trimming cut 1 base from V and 3 bases from J; bases unmatched to any gene: 7. Germline lookup yields CDR1 SGHRS and CDR2 YFSETQ. CDR3: CASSLYPGGNYNEQFF. The CDR3 DNA sequence: TGCGCCAGCAGCTTGTATCCGGGAGGAAACTACAATGAGCAGTTCTTC.

J is TRBJ2-1 and V is TRBV7-9; tentative D call: TRBD1 (7 bases). This CDR3 is 15 amino acids long. Germline CDR1 SEHNR, CDR2 FQNEAQ (reference sequence). V was cut by 3 bases and J by 7 bases, with 16 bases left in between. The CDR3 sequence is CASSLGTGDWNEQFF. The CDR3 DNA follows: TGTGCCAGCAGCTTGGGAACAGGGGACTGGAATGAGCAGTTCTTC.

The chain carries TRBV7-2 and TRBJ2-4; TRBD1 matches 8 bases. The J call is in doubt because the DNA end fits TRBJ2-7 better. Germline assignment: CDR1 SGHTA and CDR2 FQGNSA. The CDR3 totals 15 residues. As DNA, the CDR3 is TGTGCCAGCAGCCCGCAGGGGGCGAACACCTACGAGCAGTACTTC. This gives the protein CASSPQGANTYEQYF.

In this sample, this clonotype turned up a few times. The rearrangement joins TRBV2 to TRBJ2-1; TRBD2 agrees at 8 bases. V trimming: 5 bases; J trimming: 7 bases; junction bases outside the gene matches: 13. The germline V gene encodes CDR1 SNHLY and CDR2 FYNNEI. The CDR3 length is 16 residues. CDR3 DNA: TGTGCCAGCAGTTCTGCCACTAGCGGCGTCCGAAATGAGCAGTTCTTC. As protein: CASSSATSGVRNEQFF.

This chain links TRBV27 with TRBJ2-7; the D gene is possibly TRBD2 (6 bases). Germline V lookup: CDR1 MNHEY, CDR2 SMNVEV (reference sequence). V was shortened by 0 bases and J by 4 bases, with 13 bases between the two germline ends. CDR3 length equals 15 residues. CDR3 residues: CASSLSAGYGYEQYF. The CDR3 DNA reads TGTGCCAGCAGTTTATCGGCGGGGTATGGGTACGAGCAGTACTTC.

The V call is TRBV7-9, the J call TRBJ2-7; weak D call: TRBD2 (7 bases). This CDR3 spans 15 amino acids. Trimming shortened V by 1 base and J by 2 bases, and 12 bases separated the two germline ends. Germline V gene lookup returns CDR1 SEHNR and CDR2 FQNEAQ (reference sequence). The CDR3 loop is CASSLEKGGAYEQYF. The DNA for the CDR3 is TGTGCCAGCAGCTTAGAAAAGGGGGGGGCCTACGAGCAGTACTTC. Based on the CDR3 plus reference TRBV7-9 and TRBJ2-7, the full variable domain is DTGVSQNPRHKITKRGQNVTFRCDPISEHNRLYWYRQTLGQGPEFLTYFQNEAQLEKSRLLSDRFSAERPKGSFSTLEIQRTEQGDSAMYLCASSLEKGGAYEQYFGPGTRLTVT.

As concerns this clonotype: One end of the junction fails to match germline, which may point to a read error. V gene TRBV6-6 combines with J gene TRBJ1-2, with 9 bases identical to TRBD1. Germline CDR1 and CDR2: MNHNY and SVGAGI (reference sequence). The CDR3 has 15 residues. In nucleotides, the CDR3 is TGTGCCAGCACCCAAACAGGACAGGGGTCTTATGGCCACACCTTC. Protein product: CASTQTGQGSYGHTF.